A selection of T cell receptor beta chains follows, all from one sample in a study of beta chain features in type 1 diabetes. Repertoires were generated with immunoSEQ multiplex PCR, while TCRdb's copy carries only in-frame clones and drops some. This table has roughly 140,000 clones, 8.1% appearing once. Specimen: central memory CD4+ T cells from blood. The receptor set was obtained from a man between 18 and 35 years old in good health. Both conserved end residues are part of each CDR3. D genes are given only for firm matches.

cdr3_aa d_call cdr3_length v_call
CASSWGLGVSYNEQFF - 16 TRBV7-9
CASSLTAGRQETQYF TRBD2 15 TRBV7-3
CASNSWGLSTDTQYF - 15 TRBV9
CASRGTGVGTEAFF TRBD1 14 TRBV13
CASSPEGQGLTQYF TRBD1 14 TRBV7-3
CASSPGQDATNEQFF TRBD1 15 TRBV4-3
CASSLRTGDHYEQYF TRBD1 15 TRBV7-2
CASSQGRGNQPQHF - 14 TRBV27
CASGRGNEQYF - 11 TRBV7-2
CSVEDGSGGVYNEQFF TRBD2 16 TRBV29-1
CASSSLGGVETQYF - 14 TRBV7-3
CASWGLGVTGELFF TRBD2 14 TRBV28
CASSPVPGGYTDTQYF TRBD2 16 TRBV5-4
CASSYSILVTAYGYTF - 16 TRBV6-5
CASSISTGVPYEQYF TRBD1 15 TRBV19
CASDRQGDEQYF TRBD1 12 TRBV2
CAWSRGLAGHQETQYF TRBD2 16 TRBV30
CASSPASRGRRGYTF TRBD1 15 TRBV11-2
CSALGQFYGYTF - 12 TRBV29-1
CAWRTTGISYNSPLHF - 16 TRBV30
CAWSVSTGYNSPLHF TRBD1 15 TRBV30
CASSPTGIEGYTF TRBD1 13 TRBV4-3
CASSLGRDSRTQYF - 14 TRBV7-6